This T cell receptor (beta chain) emerged from a study of PD-L1 blockade in urothelial cancer. Turning to the study itself: Patients arrived having already received 0 to 3 prior chemotherapy regimens.

V was clipped by 1 base and J by 8 bases; unmatched bases: 3. Germline CDR1 is SGHRS and CDR2 is YFSETQ. The CDR3 spans 14 residues. Profiled with immunoSEQ multiplex PCR; TCRdb holds only in-frame clones, not every one. The sample has tens of thousands of clones, over 75% seen once. The rearrangement uses TRBV5-1 and TRBJ2-1; TRBD2 aligns across 10 bases. This TCR was sampled from a man aged 70 or older with urothelial cancer. The sample in question was PBMCs, obtained around atezolizumab (anti-PD-L1) treatment. CDR3 nucleotides: TGCGCCAGCAGCTTGCAGCGGGAGGGTGATGAGCAGTTCTTC. Protein: CASSLQREGDEQFF.